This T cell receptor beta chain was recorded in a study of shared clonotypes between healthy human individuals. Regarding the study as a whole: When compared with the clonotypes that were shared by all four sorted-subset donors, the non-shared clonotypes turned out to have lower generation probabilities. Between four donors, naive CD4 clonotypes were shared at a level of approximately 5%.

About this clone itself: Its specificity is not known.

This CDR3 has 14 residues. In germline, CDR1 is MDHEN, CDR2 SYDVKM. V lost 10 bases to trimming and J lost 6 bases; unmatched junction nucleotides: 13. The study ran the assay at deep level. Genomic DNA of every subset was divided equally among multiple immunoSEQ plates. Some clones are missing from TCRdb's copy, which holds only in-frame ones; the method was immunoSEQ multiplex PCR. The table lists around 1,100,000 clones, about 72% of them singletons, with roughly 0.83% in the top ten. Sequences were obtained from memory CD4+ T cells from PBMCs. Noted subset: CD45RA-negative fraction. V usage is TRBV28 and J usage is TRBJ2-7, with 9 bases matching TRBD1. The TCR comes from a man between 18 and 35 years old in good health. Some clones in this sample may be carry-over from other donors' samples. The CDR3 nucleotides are TGTGCCATCTCGGGGTCACAGGGGGCGGGCGAGCAGTACTTC. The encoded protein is CAISGSQGAGEQYF.